The sequence of this T cell receptor beta chain was determined in a study of control samples from healthy donors and cancer patients. TCRdb's copy holds only in-frame clones and misses some; the assay was immunoSEQ multiplex PCR. Among 100,000 to 150,000 clones listed, around 92% were seen once. This CDR3 contains 13 residues. Germline CDR1 is LNHDA and CDR2 is SQIVND (reference sequence). V gave up 4 bases and J gave up 3 bases, with 7 bases separating them. Sequencing input: PBMCs. The chain combines TRBV19 with TRBJ2-1; D uncertain. This clonotype originated in a man aged 45-65 years with head and neck cancer. The CDR3 bases are TGTGCCAGTAGTAGGACGGTCTACAATGAGCAGTTCTTC. This sequence encodes CASSRTVYNEQFF.